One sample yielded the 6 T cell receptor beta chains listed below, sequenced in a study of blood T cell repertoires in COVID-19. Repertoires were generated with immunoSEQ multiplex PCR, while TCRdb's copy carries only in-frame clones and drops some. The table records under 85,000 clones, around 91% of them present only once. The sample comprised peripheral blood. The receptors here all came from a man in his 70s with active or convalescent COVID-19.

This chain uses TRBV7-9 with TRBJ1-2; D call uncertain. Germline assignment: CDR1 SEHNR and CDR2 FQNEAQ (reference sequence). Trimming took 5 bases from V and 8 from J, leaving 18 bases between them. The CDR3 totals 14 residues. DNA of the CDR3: TGTGCCAGCAGCGAAAGACGGAACCCCGGGGGCTACACCTTC. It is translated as CASSERRNPGGYTF.

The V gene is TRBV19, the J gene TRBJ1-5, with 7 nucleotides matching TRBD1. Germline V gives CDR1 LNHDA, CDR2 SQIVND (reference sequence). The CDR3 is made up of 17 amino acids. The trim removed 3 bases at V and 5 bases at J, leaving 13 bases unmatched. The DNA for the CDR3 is TGTGCCAGTAGTATCCGACAGGGCGCTGCAGCGGATCAGCCCCAGCATTTT. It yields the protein CASSIRQGAAADQPQHF. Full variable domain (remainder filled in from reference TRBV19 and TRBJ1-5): DGGITQSPKYLFRKEGQNVTLSCEQNLNHDAMYWYRQDPGQGLRLIYYSQIVNDFQKGDIAEGYSVSREKKESFPLTVTSAQKNPTAFYLCASSIRQGAAADQPQHFGDGTRLSIL.

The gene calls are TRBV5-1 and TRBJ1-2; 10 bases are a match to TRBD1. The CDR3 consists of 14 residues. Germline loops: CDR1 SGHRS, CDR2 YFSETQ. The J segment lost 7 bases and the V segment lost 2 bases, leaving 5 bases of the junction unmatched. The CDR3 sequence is CASSFGTGVGGYTF. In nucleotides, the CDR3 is TGCGCCAGCAGCTTCGGGACAGGGGTTGGTGGCTACACCTTC.

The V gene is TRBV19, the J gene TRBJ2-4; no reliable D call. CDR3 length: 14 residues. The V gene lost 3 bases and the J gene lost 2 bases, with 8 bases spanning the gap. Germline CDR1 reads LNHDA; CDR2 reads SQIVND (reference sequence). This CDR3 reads CASSILGSKNIQYF. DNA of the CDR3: TGTGCCAGTAGTATTCTGGGCTCCAAAAACATTCAGTACTTC.

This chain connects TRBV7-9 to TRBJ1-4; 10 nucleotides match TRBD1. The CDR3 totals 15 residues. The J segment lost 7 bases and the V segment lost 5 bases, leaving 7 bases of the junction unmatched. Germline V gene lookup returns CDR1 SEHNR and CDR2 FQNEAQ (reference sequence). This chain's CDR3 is CASSRQGQGIEKLFF. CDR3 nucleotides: TGTGCCAGCAGCCGACAGGGACAGGGGATTGAAAAACTGTTTTTT.

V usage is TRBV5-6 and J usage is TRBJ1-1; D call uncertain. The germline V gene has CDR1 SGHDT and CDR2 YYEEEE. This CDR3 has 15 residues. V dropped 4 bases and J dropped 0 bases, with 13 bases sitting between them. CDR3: CASSPSPGLNTEAFF. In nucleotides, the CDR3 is TGTGCCAGCAGCCCCTCCCCAGGCCTGAACACTGAAGCTTTCTTT.